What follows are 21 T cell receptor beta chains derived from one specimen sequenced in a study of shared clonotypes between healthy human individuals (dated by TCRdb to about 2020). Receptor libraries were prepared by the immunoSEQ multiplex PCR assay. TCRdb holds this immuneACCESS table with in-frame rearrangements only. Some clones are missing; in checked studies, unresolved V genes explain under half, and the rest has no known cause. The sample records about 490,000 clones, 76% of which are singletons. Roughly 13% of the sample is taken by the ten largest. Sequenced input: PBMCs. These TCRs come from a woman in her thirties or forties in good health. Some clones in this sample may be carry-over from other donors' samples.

The CDR3 nucleotides are TGTGCCAGCAGTTCGACTAAGGCGGCAACCTACGAGCAGTACTTC. Protein: CASSSTKAATYEQYF. The chain employs TRBV13 and TRBJ2-7; D might be TRBD2 (5 bases). Germline V gene sequence: CDR1 PRHDT, CDR2 FYEKMQ (reference sequence). CDR3 size: 15 residues. V was shortened by 6 bases and J by 2 bases, with 17 bases between the two germline ends. The variable domain in full, completed from reference TRBV13 and TRBJ2-7, reads AAGVIQSPRHLIKEKRETATLKCYPIPRHDTVYWYQQGPGQDPQFLISFYEKMQSDKGSIPDRFSAQQFSDYHSELNMSSLELGDSALYFCASSSTKAATYEQYFGPGTRLTVT.

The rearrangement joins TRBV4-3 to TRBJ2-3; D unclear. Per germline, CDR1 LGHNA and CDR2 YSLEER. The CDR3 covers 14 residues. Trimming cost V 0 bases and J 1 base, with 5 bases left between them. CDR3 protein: CASSQEVRTDTQYF. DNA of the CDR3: TGCGCCAGCAGCCAAGAAGTGCGCACAGATACGCAGTATTTT.

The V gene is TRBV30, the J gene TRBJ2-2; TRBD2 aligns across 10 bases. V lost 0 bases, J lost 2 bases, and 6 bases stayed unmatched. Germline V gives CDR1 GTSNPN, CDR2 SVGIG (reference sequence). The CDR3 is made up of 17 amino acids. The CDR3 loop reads CAWSVRSSGSNTGELFF. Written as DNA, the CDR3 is TGTGCCTGGAGTGTACGGTCTAGCGGGAGTAACACCGGGGAGCTGTTTTTT.

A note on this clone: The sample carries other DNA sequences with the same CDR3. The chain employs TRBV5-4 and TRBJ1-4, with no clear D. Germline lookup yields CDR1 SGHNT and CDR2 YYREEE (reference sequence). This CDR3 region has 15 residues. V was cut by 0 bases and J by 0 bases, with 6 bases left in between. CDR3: CASSLGPATNEKLFF. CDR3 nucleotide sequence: TGTGCCAGCAGCTTGGGCCCTGCAACTAATGAAAAACTGTTTTTT.

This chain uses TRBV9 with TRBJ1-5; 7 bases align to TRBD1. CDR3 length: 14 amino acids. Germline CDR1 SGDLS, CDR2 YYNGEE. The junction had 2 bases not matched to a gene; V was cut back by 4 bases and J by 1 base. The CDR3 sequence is CASSPGGSNQPQHF. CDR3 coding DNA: TGTGCCAGCAGCCCAGGGGGGAGCAATCAGCCCCAGCATTTT.

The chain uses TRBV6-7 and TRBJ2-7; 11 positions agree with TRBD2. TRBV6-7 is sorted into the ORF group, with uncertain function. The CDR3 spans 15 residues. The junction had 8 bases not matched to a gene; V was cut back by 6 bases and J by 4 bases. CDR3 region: CASRYTSGRSYEQYF. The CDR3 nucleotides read TGTGCCAGCAGATATACTAGCGGGAGATCATACGAGCAGTACTTC.

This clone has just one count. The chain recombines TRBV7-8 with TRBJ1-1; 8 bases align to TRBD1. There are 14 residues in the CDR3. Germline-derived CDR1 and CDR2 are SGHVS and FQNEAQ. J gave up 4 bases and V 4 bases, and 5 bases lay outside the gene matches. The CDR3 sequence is CASSSTGGVTEAFF. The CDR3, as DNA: TGTGCCAGCAGCTCAACAGGGGGGGTCACTGAAGCTTTCTTT.

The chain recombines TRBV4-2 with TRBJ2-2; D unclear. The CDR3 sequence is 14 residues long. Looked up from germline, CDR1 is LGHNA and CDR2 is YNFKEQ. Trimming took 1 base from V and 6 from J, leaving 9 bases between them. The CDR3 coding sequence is TGTGCCAGCAGCCAAGCTTTCCCCCCCGGGGAGCTGTTTTTT. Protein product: CASSQAFPPGELFF.

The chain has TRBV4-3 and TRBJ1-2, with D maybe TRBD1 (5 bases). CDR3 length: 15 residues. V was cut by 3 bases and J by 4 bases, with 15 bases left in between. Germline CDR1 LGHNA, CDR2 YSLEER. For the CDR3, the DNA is TGCGCCAGCAGCCAGGGGACGGACACATTCTATGGCTACACCTTC. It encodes CASSQGTDTFYGYTF.

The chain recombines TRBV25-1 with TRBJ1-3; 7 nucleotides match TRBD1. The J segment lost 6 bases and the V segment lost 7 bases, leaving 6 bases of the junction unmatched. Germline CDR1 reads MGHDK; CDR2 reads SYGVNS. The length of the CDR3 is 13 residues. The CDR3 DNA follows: TGTGCCAGCAAAGACAGGGTAGTAAACACCATATATTTT. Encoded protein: CASKDRVVNTIYF.

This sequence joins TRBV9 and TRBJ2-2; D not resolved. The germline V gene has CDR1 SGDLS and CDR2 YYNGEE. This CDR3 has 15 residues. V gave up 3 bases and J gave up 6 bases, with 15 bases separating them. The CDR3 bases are TGTGCCAGCAGCGGGACCACCGTGGCGGCCGGGGAGCTGTTTTTT. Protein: CASSGTTVAAGELFF. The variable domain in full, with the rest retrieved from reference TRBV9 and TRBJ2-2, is DSGVTQTPKHLITATGQRVTLRCSPRSGDLSVYWYQQSLDQGLQFLIQYYNGEERAKGNILERFSAQQFPDLHSELNLSSLELGDSALYFCASSGTTVAAGELFFGEGSRLTVL.

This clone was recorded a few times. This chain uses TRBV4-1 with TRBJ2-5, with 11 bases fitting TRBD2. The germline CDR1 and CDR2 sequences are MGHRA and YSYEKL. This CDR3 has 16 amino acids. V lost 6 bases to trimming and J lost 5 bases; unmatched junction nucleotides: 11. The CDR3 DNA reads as TGCGCCAGCAGGTCCATAGCGGGAGGGCCTGGGGAGACCCAGTACTTC. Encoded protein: CASRSIAGGPGETQYF.

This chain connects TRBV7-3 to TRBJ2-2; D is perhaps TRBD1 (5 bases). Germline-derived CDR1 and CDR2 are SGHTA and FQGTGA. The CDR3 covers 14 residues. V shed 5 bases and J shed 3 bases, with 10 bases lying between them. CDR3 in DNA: TGTGCCAGCAGCGTCAGGGTTGACACCGGGGAGCTGTTTTTT. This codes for CASSVRVDTGELFF.

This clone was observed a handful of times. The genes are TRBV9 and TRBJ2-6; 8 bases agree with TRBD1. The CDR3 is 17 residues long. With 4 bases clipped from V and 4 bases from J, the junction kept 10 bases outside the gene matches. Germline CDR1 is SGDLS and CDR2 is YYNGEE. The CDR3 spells CASSPGQGREGANVLTF. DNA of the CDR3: TGTGCCAGCAGCCCCGGACAGGGTCGAGAAGGGGCCAACGTCCTGACTTTC.

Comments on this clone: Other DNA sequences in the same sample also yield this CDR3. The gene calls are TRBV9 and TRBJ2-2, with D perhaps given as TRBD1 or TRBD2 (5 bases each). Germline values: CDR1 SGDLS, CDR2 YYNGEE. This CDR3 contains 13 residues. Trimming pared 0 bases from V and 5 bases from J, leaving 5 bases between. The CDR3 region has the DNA TGTGCCAGCAGCGTAGGGGGGACCGGGGAGCTGTTTTTT. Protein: CASSVGGTGELFF.

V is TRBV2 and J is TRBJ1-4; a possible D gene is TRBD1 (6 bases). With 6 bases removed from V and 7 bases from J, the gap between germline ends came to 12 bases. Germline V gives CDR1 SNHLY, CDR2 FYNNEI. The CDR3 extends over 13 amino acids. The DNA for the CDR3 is TGTGCCAGCAGACAGGGAGTTTTTGAAAAACTGTTTTTT. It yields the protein CASRQGVFEKLFF. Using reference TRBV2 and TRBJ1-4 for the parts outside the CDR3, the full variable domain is EPEVTQTPSHQVTQMGQEVILRCVPISNHLYFYWYRQILGQKVEFLVSFYNNEISEKSEIFDDQFSVERPDGSNFTLKIRSTKLEDSAMYFCASRQGVFEKLFFGSGTQLSVL.

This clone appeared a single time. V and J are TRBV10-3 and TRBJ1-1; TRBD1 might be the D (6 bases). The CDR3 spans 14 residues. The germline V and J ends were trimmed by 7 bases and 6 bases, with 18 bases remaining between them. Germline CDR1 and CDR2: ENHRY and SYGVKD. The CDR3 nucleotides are TGTGCCATCAATCCAAACAGGGAGGGCTCTGAAGCTTTCTTT. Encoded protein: CAINPNREGSEAFF.

Here the CDR3 reads CASSPRRLAANTGELFF. CDR3 coding DNA: TGTGCCAGCAGCCCTCGGAGACTAGCGGCGAACACCGGGGAGCTGTTTTTT. The V call is TRBV13, the J call TRBJ2-2, with 9 bases lining up with TRBD2. V lost 5 bases and J lost 0; bases outside the gene matches: 7. Germline V gene data show CDR1 as PRHDT and CDR2 as FYEKMQ (reference sequence). The CDR3 runs 17 residues.

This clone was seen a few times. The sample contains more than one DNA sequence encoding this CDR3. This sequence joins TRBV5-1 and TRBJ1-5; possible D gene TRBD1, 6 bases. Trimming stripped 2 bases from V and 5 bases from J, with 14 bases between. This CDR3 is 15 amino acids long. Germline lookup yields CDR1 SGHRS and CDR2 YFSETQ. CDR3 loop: CASSLGQSGDQPQHF. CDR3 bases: TGCGCCAGCAGCTTAGGACAGTCAGGGGATCAGCCCCAGCATTTT.

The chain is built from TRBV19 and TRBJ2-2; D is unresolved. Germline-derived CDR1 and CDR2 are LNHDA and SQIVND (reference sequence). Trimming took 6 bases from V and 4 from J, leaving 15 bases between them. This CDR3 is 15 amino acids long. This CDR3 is CASSPWVSATGELFF. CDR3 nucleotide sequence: TGTGCCAGTAGCCCCTGGGTTTCTGCCACCGGGGAGCTGTTTTTT.

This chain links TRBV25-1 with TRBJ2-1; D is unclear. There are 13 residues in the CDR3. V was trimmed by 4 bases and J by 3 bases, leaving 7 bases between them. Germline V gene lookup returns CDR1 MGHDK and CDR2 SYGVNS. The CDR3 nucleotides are TGTGCCAGCAGTGGTGTTGGCTACAATGAGCAGTTCTTC. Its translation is CASSGVGYNEQFF.